This paragraph covers one TCR beta chain sequence. The CDR3 extends over 14 amino acids. V lost 4 bases, J lost 7 bases, and 14 bases lay in between. From germline, CDR1 is KGHDR and CDR2 SFDVKD. The data stem from a study of blood T cell repertoires in COVID-19. Study in general: The United States, Italy and Spain were the sources of the acute and convalescent COVID-19 samples. The cDNA or gDNA used as material had been derived from T cells, B-cell-depleted T cells, or PBMCs.

How the authors handled the data: How many nucleated cells were present was estimated from reference gene primer amplification. Clones were sequenced by immunoSEQ multiplex PCR, and TCRdb holds only the in-frame ones, with some missing. The V and J calls and clone size are taken from that table; D and trimming were inferred from the DNA. The data hold around 38,000 clones, with nearly 90% observed a single time. The TCR sequence derives from a man in his 60s with COVID-19, enrolled during active disease. The V call is TRBV24-1, the J call TRBJ2-3; D might be TRBD2 (6 bases). The sequencing input was peripheral blood. The chain's CDR3 is CATSDGTAPYTQYF. The CDR3 DNA reads TGTGCCACCAGTGACGGGACTGCTCCTTATACGCAGTATTTT.